The clone carrying this T cell receptor beta chain has only a few counts. Its antigen is unidentified. V shed 2 bases and J 5 bases; nucleotides not matched to a gene: 4. The CDR3 runs to 15 residues. The V gene's germline CDR1 is KGHSH and CDR2 LQKENI. These data come from a study of vaccination effects on CD4 cells after COVID-19. Across the whole study: Antigen-specific CD4+ T cells were expanded (with viral peptide pools) by the ViraFEST assay ahead of sequencing. Two million PBMC per well received around 9.3 IU/ml IL-2 and roughly 10 ug/ml peptides in culture. Study results and caveats: Among infection- and vaccine-induced clones, marked clonal contraction occurred late after vaccination.

The data were produced by immunoSEQ multiplex PCR, yet TCRdb's version contains in-frame clones alone and is incomplete. The table lists about 25,000 clones, roughly four fifths of them singletons. Researchers isolated CD4+ T cells once approximately 10 days of culture had elapsed. In the vaccine recipients, nucleocapsid antibodies were negative and there was no prior SARS-CoV-2 infection. The sequence was collected from a human donor who received a COVID-19 vaccine. The J gene is TRBJ2-7, the V gene TRBV18, with 12 bases that match TRBD2. The source material was CD4+ T cells from PBMCs cultured without peptide, sampled before COVID-19 vaccination. CDR3 sequence reads: CASSPLGLAGNEQYF. CDR3 sequence (DNA): TGTGCCAGCTCACCATTAGGACTAGCGGGAAACGAGCAGTACTTC.